The 8 T cell receptor beta chains given below trace back to one sample, sequenced in a study of T cells in Graves' hyperthyroidism and ophthalmopathy. The TCR beta CDR3 regions underwent amplification using RNA transcripts as the source. A first-round RT-PCR of the TCR CDR3 used the HTBI primer set. Using its own MiXCR run on the multiplex PCR reads, TCRdb lists one record per CDR3 protein. The data show about 640,000 distinct CDR3 sequences, with around 21% seen just once and more than 30% held by the top ten. Sequences were obtained from blood. These receptors were collected from a man aged 30 to 39 with Graves' ophthalmopathy.

The chain is built from TRBV7-9 and TRBJ2-1; perhaps TRBD2 as D (6 bases). V gave up 1 base and J gave up 14 bases, with 18 bases separating them. The CDR3 has 14 amino acids. Germline CDR1 SEHNR, CDR2 FQNEAQ (reference sequence). CDR3 protein: CASSLGRDTSRKFF. The CDR3 nucleotides are TGTGCCAGCAGCTTAGGCCGGGATACTAGCCGGAAGTTCTTC.

Of note for this clonotype: A junction boundary mismatches the germline segment, possibly from a read error. The chain combines TRBV7-9 with TRBJ2-3; a possible D gene is TRBD2 (5 bases). In germline, CDR1 is SEHNR, CDR2 FQNEAQ (reference sequence). This CDR3 spans 17 amino acids. CDR3 in amino acids: CASSPKDPSSSTDAQYF. The CDR3 nucleotides read TGTGCCAGCAGCCCTAAGGACCCTTCCTCTAGCACAGATGCGCAGTATTTT.

The CDR3 bases are TGTGCCTGGAGTGTATCTGGACACGTCGTTCAGCCCCAGCATTTT. This codes for CAWSVSGHVVQPQHF. The genes are TRBV30 and TRBJ1-5, with TRBD1 as a possible D gene (5 bases). The CDR3 totals 15 residues. The V end was cut by 0 bases, the J end by 6 bases, with 15 bases between. CDR1 GTSNPN and CDR2 SVGIG come from the germline V gene (reference sequence).

This clonotype was seen ten or more times. The rearrangement links TRBV6-2 or TRBV6-3 to TRBJ2-7, with 10 bases aligning to TRBD1. Germline V lookup: CDR1 MNHEY, CDR2 SVGEGT. After removal of 7 bases from V and 0 bases from J, the junction contained 3 bases not matched to a gene. This CDR3 has 14 residues. As DNA, the CDR3 is TGTGCCAGCACCCGGACAGGGGGCTCCTACGAGCAGTACTTC. It encodes CASTRTGGSYEQYF.

The chain couples TRBV20-1 to TRBJ2-4; D uncertain. Germline V CDR1 and CDR2: DFQATT, SNEGSKA (reference sequence). V was cut by 1 base and J by 1 base, with 14 bases left in between. This CDR3 is 16 amino acids long. This chain's CDR3 is CSARASGFGAKNIQYF. In DNA, the CDR3 is TGCAGTGCTAGAGCCTCCGGGTTTGGGGCCAAAAACATTCAGTACTTC.

This clonotype was detected ten times or more. The chain uses TRBV7-2 and TRBJ2-5, with D possibly TRBD2 on 6 matching bases. This CDR3 is 14 amino acids long. The germline V and J ends were trimmed by 5 bases and 5 bases, with 15 bases remaining between them. Germline V gene sequence: CDR1 SGHTA, CDR2 FQGNSA. CDR3 coding DNA: TGTGCCAGCAGCATCCGCGAAGGAGGGGAGACCCAGTACTTC. Translation gives CASSIREGGETQYF. Full variable domain (missing parts from reference TRBV7-2 and TRBJ2-5): GAGVSQSPSNKVTEKGKDVELRCDPISGHTALYWYRQSLGQGLEFLIYFQGNSAPDKSGLPSDRFSAERTGGSVSTLTIQRTQQEDSAVYLCASSIREGGETQYFGPGTRLLVL.

This clonotype was counted only a few times. The chain joins TRBV2 to TRBJ2-2; D may be TRBD1 (5 bases). The CDR3 contains 16 residues. CDR1 is SNHLY, CDR2 FYNNEI, per germline. Trimming stripped 3 bases from V and 1 base from J, with 12 bases between. The CDR3 here is CASSDRVRVNTGELFF. The CDR3 DNA sequence: TGTGCCAGCAGTGATAGGGTCAGGGTGAACACCGGGGAGCTGTTTTTT. The full variable domain, with the rest looked up from reference TRBV2 and TRBJ2-2, is EPEVTQTPSHQVTQMGQEVILRCVPISNHLYFYWYRQILGQKVEFLVSFYNNEISEKSEIFDDQFSVERPDGSNFTLKIRSTKLEDSAMYFCASSDRVRVNTGELFFGEGSRLTVL.

This clonotype was found many times. The chain couples TRBV2 to TRBJ2-1; 13 bases are shared with TRBD2. Germline V gene sequence: CDR1 SNHLY, CDR2 FYNNEI. The CDR3 length is 14 residues. V shed 8 bases and J 7 bases; nucleotides not matched to a gene: 5. The DNA for the CDR3 is TGTGCCAGCCTGGGACTAGCGGGAATGAATGAGCAGTTCTTC. Its protein product is CASLGLAGMNEQFF.